These T cell receptor beta chains were read from a single sample in a study of T cells in localized non-small cell lung cancer. The table came from immunoSEQ multiplex PCR; TCRdb's copy has only in-frame clones and leaves some out. Counted here are about 18,000 clones, about 80% occurring once; the ten biggest clones make up less than 30%. Sequences were derived from peripheral blood, sampled before any cancer treatment. The receptors were gathered from an older female donor with stage I lung adenocarcinoma. CDR3s include the opening cysteine and the closing phenylalanine or tryptophan. Fields, in order: J gene, V gene, D gene, clone size, CDR3 DNA, CDR3 protein. D genes are given only for firm matches. Clone size is shown for a subset of rows, as once, few, many or a class of expanded clone.

TRBJ1-6 TRBV27 TRBD1 - TGTGCCAGCAGTCAGACAGGGGGTGGTGTCTATAATTCACCCCTCCACTTT CASSQTGGGVYNSPLHF
TRBJ2-7 TRBV6-5 TRBD1 - TGTGCCAGCAGCCCGACAGGGAGCTCCTACGAGCAGTACTTC CASSPTGSSYEQYF
TRBJ1-5 TRBV5-1 TRBD1 - TGCGCCAGCAGCTCAGGACAGGGAGGGGAGCCCCAGCATTTT CASSSGQGGEPQHF
TRBJ1-2 TRBV6-6 - - TGTGCCAGCAGTCACGGACCCCCGGCATATGGCTACACCTTC CASSHGPPAYGYTF
TRBJ2-7 TRBV19 - once TGTGCCAGTAGTACGGCGGGAAGCTCCTACGAGCAGTACTTC CASSTAGSSYEQYF
TRBJ2-1 TRBV25-1 - - TGTGCCAGCAGTGAAGGAGAAAGTGAGGGGCGCAATGAGCAGTTCTTC CASSEGESEGRNEQFF
TRBJ1-3 TRBV6-1 TRBD1 once TGTGCCAGCAGGTGGACAGGGGGAAACACCATATATTTT CASRWTGGNTIYF
TRBJ2-3 TRBV10-3 - - TGTGCCATCAGTGAGTACAGGGCGGCAGATACGCAGTATTTT CAISEYRAADTQYF
TRBJ2-2 TRBV10-3 - - TGTGCCATCAGTTCGACAGGGAGGCGCACCGGGGAGCTGTTTTTT CAISSTGRRTGELFF
TRBJ2-3 TRBV29-1 TRBD2 - TGCAGCGTTGGGCGGGGGTCTAGCACAGATACGCAGTATTTT CSVGRGSSTDTQYF
TRBJ1-2 TRBV6-1 - - TGTGCCAGCAGGAAAGAGGTATTCATAGGTGGCTACACCTTC CASRKEVFIGGYTF
TRBJ2-6 TRBV7-9 - - TGTGCCAGCAGCTTAGCGGGGCAGACCTCTGGGGCCAACGTCCTGACTTTC CASSLAGQTSGANVLTF
TRBJ1-1 TRBV6-6 - - TGTGCCAGCAGGGGGACCCTATCACAGGGCACTGAAGCTTTCTTT CASRGTLSQGTEAFF
TRBJ1-1 TRBV6-5 - - TGTGCCAGCAGGGGGGGCACTGAAGCTTTCTTT CASRGGTEAFF
TRBJ1-2 TRBV14 - - TGTGCCAGCAGCCAAGATACGGGGCGCGGGGTCTTTGGCTACACCTTC CASSQDTGRGVFGYTF
TRBJ2-1 TRBV6-1 TRBD2 once TGTGCCAGCAGTGAAGCCCCCCGGCGGGGGTATGAGCAGTTCTTC CASSEAPRRGYEQFF
TRBJ1-4 TRBV6-5 - - TGTGCCAGCAGCCGGGACGGGTATAATGAAAAACTGTTTTTT CASSRDGYNEKLFF
TRBJ1-1 TRBV30 - - TGTGCCTGCCGGAGGGGAACAATTTCGGGTGAAGCTTTCTTT CACRRGTISGEAFF